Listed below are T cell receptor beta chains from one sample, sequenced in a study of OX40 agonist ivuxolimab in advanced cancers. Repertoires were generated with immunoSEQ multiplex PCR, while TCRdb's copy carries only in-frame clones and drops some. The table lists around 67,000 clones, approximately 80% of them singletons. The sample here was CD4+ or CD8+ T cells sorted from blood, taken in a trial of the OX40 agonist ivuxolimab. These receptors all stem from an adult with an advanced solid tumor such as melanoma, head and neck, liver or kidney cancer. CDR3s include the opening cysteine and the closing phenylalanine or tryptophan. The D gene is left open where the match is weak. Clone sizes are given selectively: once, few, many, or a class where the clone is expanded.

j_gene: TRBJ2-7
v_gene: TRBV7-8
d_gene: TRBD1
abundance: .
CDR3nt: TGTGCCAGCAGCTCGACAGGGGGCGTGTATCCCTACGAGCAGTACTTC
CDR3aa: CASSSTGGVYPYEQYF

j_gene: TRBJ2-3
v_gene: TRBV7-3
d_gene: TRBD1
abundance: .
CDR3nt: TGTGCCAGCAGCCGGACAGGGCCAGATACGCAGTATTTT
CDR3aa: CASSRTGPDTQYF

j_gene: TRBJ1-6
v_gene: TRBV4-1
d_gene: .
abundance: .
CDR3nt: TGCGCCAGCAGCCAAGAAGGGAACGGTTATTCACCCCTCCACTTT
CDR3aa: CASSQEGNGYSPLHF

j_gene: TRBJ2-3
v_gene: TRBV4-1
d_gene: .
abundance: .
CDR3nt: TGCGCCAGCAGCCAAGGACGAAGGGATACGCAGTATTTT
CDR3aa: CASSQGRRDTQYF

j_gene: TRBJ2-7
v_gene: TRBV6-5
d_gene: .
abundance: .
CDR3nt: TGTGCCAGCCGTACCCGATTAGCGGACGAGCAGTACTTC
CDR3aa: CASRTRLADEQYF

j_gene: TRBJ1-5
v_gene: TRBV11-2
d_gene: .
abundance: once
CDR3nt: TGTGCCAGCAGCCACGGGTTTAGTCAGCCCCAGCATTTT
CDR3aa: CASSHGFSQPQHF

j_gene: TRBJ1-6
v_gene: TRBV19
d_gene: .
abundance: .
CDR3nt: TGTGCCAGTAGTACCCCCGTCGGAAGATATTCACCCCTCCACTTT
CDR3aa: CASSTPVGRYSPLHF

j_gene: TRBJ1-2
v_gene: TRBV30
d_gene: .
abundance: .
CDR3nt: TGTGCCTGGAGTGTCGGGAGGGGCGGCTACACCTTC
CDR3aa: CAWSVGRGGYTF

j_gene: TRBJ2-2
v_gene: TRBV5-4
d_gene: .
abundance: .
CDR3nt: TGTGCCAGCAGCCTGAGTCAGGGGAGGGACGGGGAGCTGTTTTTT
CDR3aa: CASSLSQGRDGELFF

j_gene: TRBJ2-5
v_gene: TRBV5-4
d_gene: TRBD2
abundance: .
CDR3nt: TGTGCCAGCAGCTTGTTTTTGGGACTAGCGATTAAAGAGACCCAGTACTTC
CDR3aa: CASSLFLGLAIKETQYF

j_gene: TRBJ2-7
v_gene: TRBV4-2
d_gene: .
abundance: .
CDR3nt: TGTGCCAGCAGCCGGGGGGGCAGCTCCTACGAGCAGTACTTC
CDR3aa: CASSRGGSSYEQYF

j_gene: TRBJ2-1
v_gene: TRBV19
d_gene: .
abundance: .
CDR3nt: TGTGCCAGTAGTGAACCGGGACTTGGAAATCTCAATGAGCAGTTCTTC
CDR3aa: CASSEPGLGNLNEQFF

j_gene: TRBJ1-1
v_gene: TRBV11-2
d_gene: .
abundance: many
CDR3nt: TGTGCCAGCAGCCCCCAGAGGATAATGAACACTGAAGCTTTCTTT
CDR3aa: CASSPQRIMNTEAFF

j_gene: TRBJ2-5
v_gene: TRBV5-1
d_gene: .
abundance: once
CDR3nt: TGCGCCAGCAGCTTAGGGGGATTAAAGACCCAGTACTTC
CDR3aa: CASSLGGLKTQYF

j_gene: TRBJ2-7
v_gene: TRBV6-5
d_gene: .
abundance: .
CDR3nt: TGTGCCAGCAGTTACCAGCGCGAGCAGTACTTC
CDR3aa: CASSYQREQYF

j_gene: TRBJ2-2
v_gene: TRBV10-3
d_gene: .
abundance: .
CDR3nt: TGTGCCATCAGTGAACCCCACAGGGTGAACACCGGGGAGCTGTTTTTT
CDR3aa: CAISEPHRVNTGELFF

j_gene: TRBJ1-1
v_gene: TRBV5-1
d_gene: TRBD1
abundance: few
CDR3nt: TGCGCCAGCAGCTCGACAGGGGGCACTGAAGCTTTCTTT
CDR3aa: CASSSTGGTEAFF

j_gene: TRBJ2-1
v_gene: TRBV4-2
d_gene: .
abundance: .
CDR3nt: TGTGCCAGCAGCCATGAAGAAAGGGTGTACAATGAGCAGTTCTTC
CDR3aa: CASSHEERVYNEQFF

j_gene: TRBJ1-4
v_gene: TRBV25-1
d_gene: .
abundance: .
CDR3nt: TGTGCCAGCAGTGAATCTTGGGGGGCGACTAATGAAAAACTGTTTTTT
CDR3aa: CASSESWGATNEKLFF

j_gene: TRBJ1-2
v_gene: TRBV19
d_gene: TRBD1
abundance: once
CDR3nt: TGTGCCAGTAGTACCTTGACAGGGTCAACCTATGGCTACACCTTC
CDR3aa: CASSTLTGSTYGYTF

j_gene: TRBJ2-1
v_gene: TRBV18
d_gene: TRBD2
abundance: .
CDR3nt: TGTGCCAGCTCACCACCGGGACTAGCGGGGGTAAATGAGCAGTTCTTC
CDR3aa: CASSPPGLAGVNEQFF

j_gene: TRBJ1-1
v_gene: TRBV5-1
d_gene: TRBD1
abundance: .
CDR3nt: TGCGCCAGCAGCGACCTTACAGGGGCGAACACTGAAGCTTTCTTT
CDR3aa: CASSDLTGANTEAFF

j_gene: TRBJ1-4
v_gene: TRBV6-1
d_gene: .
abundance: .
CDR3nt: TGTGCCAGCAGTGCTGACAGATTTGCAACTAATGAAAAACTGTTTTTT
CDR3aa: CASSADRFATNEKLFF

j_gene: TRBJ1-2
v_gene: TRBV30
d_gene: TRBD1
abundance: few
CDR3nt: TGTGCCTGGAGTGCACAGGGGGCTTTTGGCTACACCTTC
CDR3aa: CAWSAQGAFGYTF

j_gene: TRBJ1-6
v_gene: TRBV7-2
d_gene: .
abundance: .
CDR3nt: TGTGCCAGCAGCTTAGTAGCCGGAGATCACTATAATTCACCCCTCCACTTT
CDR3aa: CASSLVAGDHYNSPLHF

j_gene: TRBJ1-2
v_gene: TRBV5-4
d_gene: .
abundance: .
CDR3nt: TGTGCCAGCAGCTTGGATGAAAACTATGGCTACACCTTC
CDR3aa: CASSLDENYGYTF

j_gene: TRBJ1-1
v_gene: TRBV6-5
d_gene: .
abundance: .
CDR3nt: TGTGCCAGCAGTTACTCCCCCTATGGGAACACTGAAGCTTTCTTT
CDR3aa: CASSYSPYGNTEAFF

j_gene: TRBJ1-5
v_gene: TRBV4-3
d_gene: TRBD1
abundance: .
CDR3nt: TGCGCCAGCAGCCAGTCGGGACAGGGTAATCAGCCCCAGCATTTT
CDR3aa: CASSQSGQGNQPQHF